The entry below describes one T cell receptor beta chain. This entry belongs to a study of T cells in narcolepsy. Per germline, CDR1 SEHNR and CDR2 FQNEAQ (reference sequence). This CDR3 region has 18 residues. Trimming took off 1 base at V and 5 bases at J, with 21 bases between the two ends. Repertoires were generated with immunoSEQ multiplex PCR, while TCRdb's copy carries only in-frame clones and drops some. The sample lists tens of thousands of clones, more than 75% occurring once. This clonotype originated in a human donor with narcolepsy. Sequencing was done on a sample of CD45RA- memory CD4+ T cells from PBMCs. This chain uses TRBV7-9 with TRBJ2-1; TRBD2 is a possible D gene (6 bases). CDR3 protein: CASSLVGGRLNTDNEQFF. In DNA, the CDR3 is TGTGCCAGCAGCTTAGTGGGGGGTCGGCTAAACACCGACAATGAGCAGTTCTTC.